This record covers a single TCR beta chain. The germline V gene encodes CDR1 LGHNA and CDR2 YNFKEQ. The junction had 11 bases not matched to a gene; V was cut back by 2 bases and J by 4 bases. This CDR3 has 19 residues. Methods used by the authors: Quantification of nucleated cells was approximated via reference gene primer amplification. The table came from immunoSEQ multiplex PCR; TCRdb's copy has only in-frame clones and leaves some out. V, J and clone size are those of that table, while D and trimming were read from the DNA. Here the sample spans hundreds of thousands of clones, about nine tenths being singletons. The sample originates from a study of blood T cell repertoires in COVID-19. Study background: Acute and convalescent COVID-19 samples came from the United States, Italy and Spain.

This receptor was taken from a woman in her twenties or thirties with COVID-19, enrolled during active disease. Material for sequencing was peripheral blood. V usage is TRBV4-2 and J usage is TRBJ2-1; 13 positions match TRBD2. The CDR3 sequence is CASSQNPGLAGIGYNEQFF. Here the CDR3 DNA reads TGTGCCAGCAGCCAAAATCCGGGACTAGCGGGAATAGGGTACAATGAGCAGTTCTTC.